These T cell receptor beta chains were read from a single sample in a study of OX40 agonist ivuxolimab in advanced cancers. Assay: immunoSEQ multiplex PCR; the TCRdb copy retains only in-frame clones and omits some. The sample includes 100,000 or so clones, about 80% seen only once; the top ten take around 5.5%. Source: CD4+ or CD8+ T cells sorted from blood, taken in a trial of the OX40 agonist ivuxolimab. The receptors come from an adult with an advanced solid tumor such as melanoma, head and neck, liver or kidney cancer. Both conserved end residues are part of each CDR3. The D gene is left open where the match is weak. Some rows have no size entry. The others give once, few or many, or a class for an expanded clone.

CDR3aa,CDR3nt,v_gene,d_gene,abundance,j_gene
CASRDLWGNQPQHF,TGTGCCAGTAGGGATTTATGGGGCAATCAGCCCCAGCATTTT,TRBV19,-,-,TRBJ1-5
CASSTRTGRESPLHF,TGTGCCAGTAGTACCCGGACAGGGAGGGAGTCACCCCTCCACTTT,TRBV19,TRBD1,-,TRBJ1-6
CASSLASTDLYGYTF,TGTGCCAGCAGCTTAGCTTCAACGGACCTCTATGGCTACACCTTC,TRBV7-8,-,-,TRBJ1-2
CASSKGLAGVVSYNEQFF,TGTGCCAGCAGTAAGGGACTAGCGGGAGTTGTGTCCTACAATGAGCAGTTCTTC,TRBV27,TRBD2,-,TRBJ2-1
CASSLTAGGYGEQFF,TGCGCCAGCAGCTTGACGGCGGGAGGCTACGGGGAGCAGTTCTTC,TRBV5-1,TRBD2,-,TRBJ2-1
CSVKGQGTTEAFF,TGCAGCGTTAAAGGACAGGGTACGACTGAAGCTTTCTTT,TRBV29-1,TRBD1,-,TRBJ1-1
CASSARTGREGEQYF,TGTGCCAGCAGCGCCCGGACAGGGAGGGAGGGCGAGCAGTACTTC,TRBV21-1,-,-,TRBJ2-7
CASSLSKGDGYTF,TGTGCCAGCAGTTTATCCAAGGGGGATGGCTACACCTTC,TRBV27,-,-,TRBJ1-2
CASSQDIGGTNTGELFF,TGTGCCAGCAGCCAAGATATTGGGGGCACGAACACCGGGGAGCTGTTTTTT,TRBV7-9,-,-,TRBJ2-2
CAWSSGGPYNSPLHF,TGTGCCTGGAGCTCAGGGGGTCCCTATAATTCACCCCTCCACTTT,TRBV30,TRBD1,once,TRBJ1-6
CASSGPRDRGRDTQYF,TGTGCCAGCAGCGGGCCTCGGGACAGGGGGAGGGATACGCAGTATTTT,TRBV9,TRBD1,-,TRBJ2-3
CAISAGTGSSGGYTF,TGTGCCATCAGTGCCGGGACAGGGAGTAGTGGTGGCTACACCTTC,TRBV10-3,TRBD1,once,TRBJ1-2
CASSFVGYEAFF,TGTGCCAGCAGCTTCGTGGGTTATGAAGCTTTCTTT,TRBV7-9,-,-,TRBJ1-1
CASSLGGNAGELFF,TGTGCCAGCAGCTTAGGAGGGAACGCCGGGGAGCTGTTTTTT,TRBV7-9,-,-,TRBJ2-2
CASSSLPQVVNTEAFF,TGTGCCAGCAGCTCACTACCCCAAGTGGTGAACACTGAAGCTTTCTTT,TRBV11-1,-,-,TRBJ1-1